Each of the 24 T cell receptor beta chains below was sequenced from the same sample in a study of blood T cells in healthy people across ages. Using a J-beta primer mix together with a sample-barcoded 5' primer, a second PCR was run for about 7 to 12 cycles. MiXCR, applied by TCRdb to the 5' RACE reads, yields one record per CDR3 protein. Among fewer than 750,000 distinct CDR3 sequences listed, around half were seen once. The specimen sequenced was blood. The receptor set was obtained from an elderly man in good health.

Many counts were recorded for this clonotype. This chain uses TRBV6-5 with TRBJ2-1; D remains ambiguous. Trimming stripped 4 bases from V and 12 bases from J, with 10 bases between. The CDR3 covers 11 residues. Germline V CDR1 and CDR2: MNHEY, SVGAGI. CDR3 coding DNA: TGTGCCAGCAGTTTAGGACGAAGGCAGTTCTTC. This sequence encodes CASSLGRRQFF.

This clonotype has a handful of counts. The rearrangement joins TRBV29-1 to TRBJ2-1; D is perhaps TRBD1 (6 bases). The ends were cut back, 3 bases at V and 8 bases at J, with 17 bases in the middle. Per germline, CDR1 SQVTM and CDR2 ANQGSEA. CDR3 length: 14 amino acids. CDR3 sequence: CSVDGARGLDEQFF. The CDR3 DNA is TGCAGCGTTGATGGTGCCAGGGGATTAGATGAGCAGTTCTTC.

This clonotype has only a few counts. The rearrangement uses TRBV6-6 and TRBJ1-1, with D possibly being TRBD1 (6 bases). Germline loops: CDR1 MNHNY, CDR2 SVGAGI (reference sequence). V was trimmed by 5 bases and J by 5 bases, leaving 15 bases between them. CDR3 size: 14 residues. The CDR3: CASSAGGGETEAFF. Here the CDR3 DNA reads TGTGCCAGCAGTGCCGGAGGGGGGGAGACTGAAGCTTTCTTT.

There are many counts of this clonotype. V usage is TRBV7-2 and J usage is TRBJ2-7, with TRBD2 identical over 9 bases. There are 14 residues in the CDR3. Germline trimming cut 7 bases from V and 4 bases from J; bases unmatched to any gene: 8. Germline V CDR1 and CDR2: SGHTA, FQGNSA. This chain's CDR3 is CASTLTSGPYEQYF. As DNA, the CDR3 is TGTGCCAGCACCCTGACTAGCGGCCCGTACGAGCAGTACTTC.

This clonotype was seen more than once but under ten times. This chain joins TRBV10-3 and TRBJ2-5, with D hard to call. Trimming removed 3 bases from V and 5 bases from J, with 13 bases in between. CDR1 ENHRY and CDR2 SYGVKD come from the germline V gene. CDR3 length equals 14 residues. CDR3 nucleotides: TGTGCCATCAGTGACCAAGGATCTAGGGAGACCCAGTACTTC. Its translation is CAISDQGSRETQYF.

The chain links TRBV10-2 to TRBJ2-5; TRBD2 matches 7 bases. The germline gives CDR1 WSHSY, CDR2 SAAADI. This CDR3 contains 15 residues. The ends lost 0 bases at V and 4 bases at J; junction bases unmatched: 5. The CDR3 coding sequence is TGCGCCAGCAGTGAGTCGGGACTAAGGATAGAGACCCAGTACTTC. As protein: CASSESGLRIETQYF.

The table lists this clonotype with a few counts. The J gene is TRBJ1-5, the V gene TRBV27; a weak D match, TRBD1 (5 bases). CDR1 is MNHEY, CDR2 SMNVEV, per germline (reference sequence). Trimming removed 5 bases from V and 7 bases from J, with 15 bases in between. The CDR3 spans 14 residues. Here the CDR3 DNA reads TGTGCCAGCAGTACAGTCCAGGGTCGACAGCCCCAGCATTTT. Translating it yields CASSTVQGRQPQHF.

This clonotype was seen a few times. V is TRBV29-1 and J is TRBJ2-1; 12 nucleotides align to TRBD2. The CDR3 spans 16 residues. The V gene end was trimmed by 3 bases and the J gene end by 4 bases; junction bases not matched to a gene: 7. CDR1 is SQVTM, CDR2 ANQGSEA, per germline. This CDR3 is CSVETLAGGGYNEQFF. The CDR3 coding sequence is TGCAGCGTTGAGACACTAGCGGGAGGCGGGTACAATGAGCAGTTCTTC.

The chain carries TRBV20-1 and TRBJ1-4; TRBD1 matches 7 bases. In germline, CDR1 is DFQATT, CDR2 SNEGSKA (reference sequence). This CDR3 has 16 residues. Trimming at V came to 5 bases and at J to 3 bases, leaving 12 bases not matched to a gene. In nucleotides, the CDR3 is TGCAGTGCTCAGACAGGGTCAAAAGGGGCTAATGAAAAACTGTTTTTT. Protein product: CSAQTGSKGANEKLFF.

The chain employs TRBV7-8 and TRBJ1-5, with D unclear. Trimming removed 0 bases from V and 4 bases from J, with 16 bases in between. This CDR3 region has 17 residues. Germline V gene data show CDR1 as SGHVS and CDR2 as FQNEAQ. CDR3 loop: CASSLALSQDHNQPQHF. The CDR3 coding sequence is TGTGCCAGCAGCTTAGCGTTGAGTCAGGATCATAATCAGCCCCAGCATTTT.

A note on this clonotype: A junction end diverges from the germline sequence, so it may reflect a read error. The rearrangement uses TRBV6-6 and TRBJ1-5; no definite D call. This CDR3 has 14 amino acids. Looked up from germline, CDR1 is MNHNY and CDR2 is SVGAGI (reference sequence). CDR3 sequence reads: CASSYALGNQPLHF. In DNA form, the CDR3 reads TGTGCCAGCAGTTACGCGCTGGGGAATCAGCCCCTGCATTTT.

The chain employs TRBV6-2 or TRBV6-3 and TRBJ1-5, with TRBD1 as a possible D gene (5 bases). The CDR3 sequence is 15 residues long. Trimming took 2 bases from V and 6 from J, leaving 14 bases between them. CDR1 MNHEY and CDR2 SVGEGT come from the germline V gene. As DNA, the CDR3 is TGTGCCAGCAGTTACGGCGGGGGTGCTTTTCAGCCCCAGCATTTT. This codes for CASSYGGGAFQPQHF.

CDR3 in DNA: TGCGCCAGCAGCCAAGATCTTGCAGTGCGCACAGATACGCAGTATTTT. It translates to CASSQDLAVRTDTQYF. The rearrangement joins TRBV4-3 to TRBJ2-3; D is unclear. The germline gives CDR1 LGHNA, CDR2 YSLEER. V was cut by 0 bases and J by 1 base, with 11 bases left in between. The CDR3 is 16 amino acids.

The sample holds many counts of this clonotype. CDR3 sequence: CASSFDSMNTEAFF. DNA of the CDR3: TGTGCCAGCAGCTTCGACAGCATGAACACTGAAGCTTTCTTT. The rearrangement uses TRBV6-6 and TRBJ1-1; tentatively, D is TRBD1 (5 bases). CDR1 MNHNY and CDR2 SVGAGI come from the germline V gene (reference sequence). The CDR3 is made up of 14 amino acids. V dropped 6 bases and J dropped 0 bases, with 11 bases sitting between them.

DNA for the CDR3: TGTGCCAGCAGTGACTCGGGGGGAGAAAGGGTCCCCCATCAGCCCCAGCATTTT. Translating gives CASSDSGGERVPHQPQHF. The J gene is TRBJ1-5, the V gene TRBV6-4; tentatively, D is TRBD1 (5 bases). V lost 0 bases and J 5 bases, leaving 20 bases between the germline ends. The germline gives CDR1 MRHNA, CDR2 SNTAGT. CDR3 length equals 18 residues.

The CDR3 loop reads CASSLETGYQIYNEQFF. The CDR3 nucleotides are TGTGCCAGCAGCTTAGAGACAGGGTACCAAATCTACAATGAGCAGTTCTTC. The chain is built from TRBV7-9 and TRBJ2-1; 7 bases fit TRBD1. Germline V lookup: CDR1 SEHNR, CDR2 FQNEAQ (reference sequence). The CDR3 has 17 residues. Trimming took 1 base from V and 3 from J; bases not matched to a gene: 9.

The chain uses TRBV7-2 and TRBJ2-7; no reliable D call. Trimming stripped 5 bases from V and 0 bases from J, with 5 bases between. Germline-derived CDR1 and CDR2 are SGHTA and FQGNSA. The CDR3 sequence is 12 residues long. The CDR3 coding sequence is TGTGCCAGCAGCCAGTTCTCCTACGAGCAGTACTTC. It codes for CASSQFSYEQYF. Full variable domain (outside the CDR3, taken from reference TRBV7-2 and TRBJ2-7): GAGVSQSPSNKVTEKGKDVELRCDPISGHTALYWYRQSLGQGLEFLIYFQGNSAPDKSGLPSDRFSAERTGGSVSTLTIQRTQQEDSAVYLCASSQFSYEQYFGPGTRLTVT.

In regard to this clonotype: This clone may be a read error of a much larger clone one base away. The chain couples TRBV5-1 to TRBJ1-1; no definite D call. V was clipped by 1 base and J by 4 bases, with 14 bases between them. The CDR3 sequence is 15 residues long. The germline V gene encodes CDR1 SGHRS and CDR2 YFSETQ. For the CDR3, the DNA is TGCGCCAGCAGCTTGTCCGGCCCCGGAGGCACTGAAGCTTTCTTT. Translating it yields CASSLSGPGGTEAFF.

The sample holds a few counts of this clonotype. The chain recombines TRBV25-1 with TRBJ2-7; 7 bases match TRBD2. Losses at the gene ends were 3 bases for V and 2 bases for J; bases not matched to a gene: 7. Per germline, CDR1 MGHDK and CDR2 SYGVNS. The CDR3 runs 15 residues. Written as DNA, the CDR3 is TGTGCCAGCAGTGAGGGAACAGCGGGACCCTACGAGCAGTACTTC. Its translation: CASSEGTAGPYEQYF.

The J gene is TRBJ2-1, the V gene TRBV6-1; no definite D call. V shed 0 bases and J shed 8 bases, with 14 bases lying between them. This CDR3 region has 15 residues. CDR1 is MNHNS and CDR2 is SASEGT in the germline V gene. For the CDR3, the DNA is TGTGCCAGCAGTGAAGCGCTAAGCGATCTCGATGAGCAGTTCTTC. Amino acids: CASSEALSDLDEQFF.

The chain links TRBV15 to TRBJ2-3; 8 nucleotides align to TRBD2. The CDR3 is made up of 14 amino acids. The germline V gene has CDR1 LNHNV and CDR2 YYDKDF (reference sequence). V lost 6 bases and J lost 2; bases outside the gene matches: 4. The CDR3 reads CATSPRGDTDTQYF. CDR3 DNA sequence: TGTGCCACCAGTCCGCGGGGGGACACAGATACGCAGTATTTT.

The V gene is TRBV6-2 or TRBV6-3, the J gene TRBJ1-1; 8 bases are shared with TRBD1. The junction had 10 bases not matched to a gene; V was cut back by 2 bases and J by 5 bases. The germline V gene encodes CDR1 MNHEY and CDR2 SVGEGT. CDR3 length equals 16 residues. The CDR3 loop is CASSYPRLTGGTEAFF. CDR3 nucleotides: TGTGCCAGCAGTTACCCAAGACTTACAGGGGGAACTGAAGCTTTCTTT.

V and J are TRBV3-1 and TRBJ2-1, with 8 bases aligning to TRBD2. J lost 7 bases, V lost 0 bases, and 11 bases had no gene match. Germline loops: CDR1 LGHDT, CDR2 YNNKEL (reference sequence). This CDR3 comprises 17 residues. The CDR3 nucleotides are TGTGCCAGCAGCCAAGAGGGGCTGGGACTAGGGGTTAATGAGCAGTTCTTC. Its protein product is CASSQEGLGLGVNEQFF.

V usage is TRBV7-9 and J usage is TRBJ2-7; D is perhaps TRBD1 or TRBD2 (5 bases each). With 7 bases removed from V and 3 bases from J, the gap between germline ends came to 13 bases. The CDR3 has 13 amino acids. Germline V gives CDR1 SEHNR, CDR2 FQNEAQ (reference sequence). This chain's CDR3 is CASNTGAVYEQYF. Here the CDR3 DNA reads TGTGCCAGCAACACCGGGGCCGTCTACGAGCAGTACTTC.